Following are 8 T cell receptor beta chains from one sample sequenced in a study of control samples from healthy donors and cancer patients. Sequenced by immunoSEQ multiplex PCR; TCRdb stores in-frame clones only, minus some. The sample includes 350,000 to 450,000 clones, over 75% of them seen just once. The source material was PBMCs. The origin of the receptors is a man in his forties with head and neck cancer.

This clone has only one observation. This rearrangement joins TRBV7-2 to TRBJ2-3; possible D gene TRBD2, 5 bases. This CDR3 spans 16 amino acids. Germline assignment: CDR1 SGHTA and CDR2 FQGNSA. V lost 2 bases and J lost 0, with 12 bases in between. DNA of the CDR3: TGTGCCAGCAGCTTAAAAGGCGGCGGGAGCACAGATACGCAGTATTTT. Translating gives CASSLKGGGSTDTQYF.

This chain connects TRBV20-1 to TRBJ1-2, with 8 positions matching TRBD1. CDR1 and CDR2 from the germline V gene are DFQATT and SNEGSKA (reference sequence). With V trimmed by 3 bases and J by 3 bases, 6 bases remained unmatched. The CDR3 extends over 14 amino acids. The CDR3 reads CSASQPGQDYGYTF. The CDR3 nucleotides read TGCAGTGCTAGTCAACCGGGACAGGACTATGGCTACACCTTC.

Turning to this clone: Other DNA sequences in the sample encode the same CDR3. The chain carries TRBV7-2 and TRBJ1-2; D perhaps matches TRBD1 (5 bases). Germline V gene data show CDR1 as SGHTA and CDR2 as FQGNSA. Trimming shortened V by 7 bases and J by 8 bases, and 17 bases separated the two germline ends. This CDR3 is 13 amino acids long. CDR3 DNA sequence: TGTGCCAGCACCCGGAGACGGGGGGAAGGCTACACCTTC. Translated, it gives CASTRRRGEGYTF.

On this clone itself: This CDR3 is also generated by other DNA sequences in the sample. The V gene is TRBV19, the J gene TRBJ1-1; D unclear. The CDR3 totals 12 residues. Trimming removed 1 base from V and 1 base from J, with 1 base in between. Germline V gene sequence: CDR1 LNHDA, CDR2 SQIVND (reference sequence). This CDR3 reads CASSIGNTEAFF. CDR3 nucleotides: TGTGCCAGTAGTATAGGGAACACTGAAGCTTTCTTT.

The V and J genes are TRBV14 and TRBJ1-5, with D unresolved. The V end was cut by 3 bases, the J end by 0 bases, with 3 bases between. The CDR3 totals 13 residues. Germline V lookup: CDR1 SGHDN, CDR2 FVKESK. The CDR3 spells CASSQASNQPQHF. The CDR3 nucleotides are TGTGCCAGCAGCCAGGCTAGCAATCAGCCCCAGCATTTT.

This sequence joins TRBV5-1 and TRBJ1-6; D is possibly TRBD1 (6 bases). Germline V CDR1 and CDR2: SGHRS, YFSETQ. The CDR3 covers 15 residues. V was clipped by 0 bases and J by 8 bases, with 12 bases between them. CDR3 bases: TGCGCCAGCAGCTTGGAAGCTAGGGGGGATTCACCCCTCCACTTT. This encodes CASSLEARGDSPLHF.

V and J are TRBV15 and TRBJ1-6; tentatively, D is TRBD1 (5 bases). CDR1 and CDR2 from the germline V gene are LNHNV and YYDKDF (reference sequence). Trimming stripped 1 base from V and 7 bases from J, with 11 bases between. The CDR3 contains 15 residues. CDR3 residues: CATSRGNAGNSPLHF. The CDR3 DNA reads as TGTGCCACCAGCAGAGGAAACGCAGGGAATTCACCCCTCCACTTT.

This clone was detected only once. V gene TRBV20-1 combines with J gene TRBJ1-5; D gene unclear. Germline CDR1 DFQATT, CDR2 SNEGSKA (reference sequence). The V end was cut by 3 bases, the J end by 4 bases, with 13 bases between. This CDR3 spans 14 amino acids. CDR3 bases: TGCAGTGCTAGTACGGGCGGCGGTAATCAGCCCCAGCATTTT. Translating it yields CSASTGGGNQPQHF.